The 12 T cell receptor beta chains below come from one sample, sequenced in a study of regulatory T cells in long-lasting Graves disease. Arm-PCR of CDR3 regions and iRepertoire HTBI primers were used to build TCR beta libraries. TCRdb reprocessed the multiplex PCR reads with MiXCR, giving one entry per CDR3 protein. The sample holds over 350,000 distinct CDR3 sequences, 20% to 25% seen once. Time point given: persistent/refractory GD, antithyroid drugs over 5 years with positive TRAb. Isolated PBMC RNA provided the starting material for the TCR library. Material: peripheral blood mononuclear cells (PBMCs), obtained when the disease was refractory, from a patient treated with antithyroid drugs. These receptors all stem from a female donor with Graves disease.

This clonotype occurred a few times. The rearrangement links TRBV7-9 to TRBJ2-7, with 10 bases fitting TRBD2. V lost 5 bases to trimming and J lost 2 bases; unmatched junction nucleotides: 12. CDR3 length equals 17 residues. In germline, CDR1 is SEHNR, CDR2 FQNEAQ (reference sequence). In DNA, the CDR3 is TGTGCCAGCAGCCCCATTCTAGCGGGAGTTGCAACCTACGAGCAGTACTTC. Its translation: CASSPILAGVATYEQYF.

This clonotype occurred many times. The V call is TRBV12-3 or TRBV12-4, the J call TRBJ1-1, with D uncertain. This CDR3 region has 12 residues. V shed 6 bases and J shed 4 bases, with 9 bases lying between them. The CDR3 reads CASSPFSTEAFF. In DNA, the CDR3 is TGTGCCAGCAGCCCATTCAGCACTGAAGCTTTCTTT.

This chain links TRBV20-1 with TRBJ1-1, with D tentatively TRBD1 (5 bases). Germline assignment: CDR1 DFQATT and CDR2 SNEGSKA (reference sequence). Trimming stripped 0 bases from V and 5 bases from J, with 13 bases between. This CDR3 is 14 amino acids long. CDR3 loop: CSARDMRGGTEAFF. As DNA, the CDR3 is TGCAGTGCTAGAGATATGCGGGGCGGGACTGAAGCTTTCTTT.

This clonotype has ten or more counts. The J gene is TRBJ2-7, the V gene TRBV20-1; TRBD2 is a possible D gene (6 bases). Trimming removed 3 bases from V and 6 bases from J, with 12 bases in between. The CDR3 consists of 12 residues. Per the germline V gene, CDR1 is DFQATT and CDR2 is SNEGSKA (reference sequence). The CDR3 reads CSARVGGREQYF. As DNA, the CDR3 is TGCAGTGCTAGGGTGGGGGGACGCGAGCAGTACTTC.

This clonotype was seen at least ten times. This chain uses TRBV20-1 with TRBJ1-2; maybe TRBD1 (6 bases). The germline CDR1 and CDR2 sequences are DFQATT and SNEGSKA (reference sequence). Trimming took 5 bases from V and 8 from J, leaving 21 bases between them. CDR3 size: 14 residues. CDR3 sequence reads: CSALFTGSATGYTF. In DNA, the CDR3 is TGCAGTGCTCTATTTACAGGGTCGGCAACGGGCTACACCTTC.

This clonotype showed up many times. The gene calls are TRBV30 and TRBJ2-5; 10 bases are a match to TRBD1. With V trimmed by 3 bases and J by 2 bases, 0 bases remained unmatched. CDR1 and CDR2 (germline): GTSNPN, SVGIG (reference sequence). The CDR3 covers 13 residues. The CDR3 region is CAWRGQGQETQYF. CDR3 DNA: TGTGCCTGGAGGGGACAGGGGCAAGAGACCCAGTACTTC. Variable domain in full (rest from reference TRBV30 and TRBJ2-5): SQTIHQWPATLVQPVGSPLSLECTVEGTSNPNLYWYRQAAGRGLQLLFYSVGIGQISSEVPQNLSASRPQDRQFILSSKKLLLSDSGFYLCAWRGQGQETQYFGPGTRLLVL.

The CDR3 is CAWNRVEYTEAFF. In nucleotides, the CDR3 is TGTGCCTGGAACAGGGTGGAATACACTGAAGCTTTCTTT. The V gene is TRBV30, the J gene TRBJ1-1; perhaps TRBD1 as D (6 bases). V was pared by 4 bases and J by 3 bases, with 12 bases between. From germline, CDR1 is GTSNPN and CDR2 SVGIG (reference sequence). This CDR3 region has 13 residues. Looking up the rest from reference TRBV30 and TRBJ1-1 gives the full variable domain: SQTIHQWPATLVQPVGSPLSLECTVEGTSNPNLYWYRQAAGRGLQLLFYSVGIGQISSEVPQNLSASRPQDRQFILSSKKLLLSDSGFYLCAWNRVEYTEAFFGQGTRLTVV.

The CDR3 region has the DNA TGTGCCAGCAGCTATCTTCTAGCGGGAGGGTCCGAGCAGTACTTC. It yields the protein CASSYLLAGGSEQYF. The rearrangement links TRBV7-6 to TRBJ2-7, with 12 bases that match TRBD2. Germline CDR1 and CDR2: SGHVS and FNYEAQ. CDR3 length equals 15 residues. V lost 4 bases and J lost 6; bases outside the gene matches: 7. Using reference TRBV7-6 and TRBJ2-7 for the parts outside the CDR3, the full variable domain is GAGVSQSPRYKVTKRGQDVALRCDPISGHVSLYWYRQALGQGPEFLTYFNYEAQQDKSGLPNDRFSAERPEGSISTLTIQRTEQRDSAMYRCASSYLLAGGSEQYFGPGTRLTVT.

This clonotype was observed a few times. The chain has TRBV9 and TRBJ2-5; tentatively, D is TRBD2 (5 bases). This CDR3 comprises 15 residues. Looked up from germline, CDR1 is SGDLS and CDR2 is YYNGEE. Deletions cut 0 bases from V and 2 bases from J, with 11 bases between. This chain's CDR3 is CASSVATRDQETQYF. CDR3 in DNA: TGTGCCAGCAGCGTAGCTACTCGGGATCAAGAGACCCAGTACTTC.

The chain recombines TRBV12-3 or TRBV12-4 with TRBJ2-3, with unresolved D. Trimming pared 7 bases from V and 1 base from J, leaving 12 bases between. This CDR3 is built from 14 residues. CDR3 nucleotides: TGTGCCAGCAATATCGACGGAGGCACAGATACGCAGTATTTT. It encodes CASNIDGGTDTQYF.

The sample holds one count of this clonotype. V and J are TRBV11-2 and TRBJ2-5; D remains unclear. The V gene's germline CDR1 is SGHAT and CDR2 FQNNGV. CDR3 length: 12 amino acids. The V end lost 5 bases, the J end lost 4 bases, and 8 bases lay between the germline ends. Here the CDR3 reads CASSIRRETQYF. The CDR3 DNA reads as TGTGCCAGCAGCATACGCAGAGAGACCCAGTACTTC.

The chain couples TRBV7-3 to TRBJ2-1, with TRBD2 as a possible D gene (6 bases). The germline V gene has CDR1 SGHTA and CDR2 FQGTGA. Trimming cost V 1 base and J 3 bases, with 25 bases left between them. This CDR3 spans 20 amino acids. The CDR3 reads CASSLRGSGFVGGIYNEQFF. CDR3 bases: TGTGCCAGCAGCTTAAGGGGGTCCGGATTTGTGGGAGGTATCTACAATGAGCAGTTCTTC.